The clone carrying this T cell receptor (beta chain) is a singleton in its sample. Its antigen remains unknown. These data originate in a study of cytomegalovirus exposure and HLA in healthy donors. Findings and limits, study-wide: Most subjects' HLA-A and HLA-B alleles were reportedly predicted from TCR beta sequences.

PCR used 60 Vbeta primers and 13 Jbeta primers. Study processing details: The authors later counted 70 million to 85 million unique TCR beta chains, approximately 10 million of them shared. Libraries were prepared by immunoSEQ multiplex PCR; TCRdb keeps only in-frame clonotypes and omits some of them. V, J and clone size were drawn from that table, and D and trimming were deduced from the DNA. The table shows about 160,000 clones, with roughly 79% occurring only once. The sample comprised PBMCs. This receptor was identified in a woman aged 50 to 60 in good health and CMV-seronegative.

This CDR3 reads CASNLGGRYEQYF. In DNA form, the CDR3 reads TGTGCCAGCAATCTCGGAGGGCGGTACGAGCAGTACTTC. The chain carries TRBV28 and TRBJ2-7, with a tentative D call TRBD2 (6 bases). This CDR3 spans 13 amino acids. Trimming took 7 bases from V and 4 from J, leaving 14 bases between them. Germline CDR1 MDHEN, CDR2 SYDVKM.